One sample yielded the 24 T cell receptor beta chains listed below, sequenced in a study of blood T cell repertoires in COVID-19. The method was immunoSEQ multiplex PCR; TCRdb's version includes in-frame clones alone and lacks a portion of them. The sample gives under 300,000 clones, around four fifths of which show up once; approximately 6.3% is in the top ten. Material for sequencing was peripheral blood. Receptors originate from a woman aged 55-70 years with active or convalescent COVID-19.

CDR3 amino acids: CASTDRGAGYTF. The CDR3, as DNA: TGTGCCAGCACAGACAGGGGTGCTGGCTACACCTTC. This sequence joins TRBV7-9 and TRBJ1-2; 8 positions agree with TRBD1. Germline assignment: CDR1 SEHNR and CDR2 FQNEAQ (reference sequence). Germline trimming cut 7 bases from V and 7 bases from J; bases unmatched to any gene: 5. The CDR3 is 12 residues long.

This chain uses TRBV18 with TRBJ2-3, with 9 bases fitting TRBD2. V shed 4 bases, J shed 5 bases, and the junction held 4 bases outside the gene matches. This CDR3 region has 14 residues. Germline V CDR1 and CDR2: KGHSH, LQKENI. DNA for the CDR3: TGTGCCAGCTCACAAGCTAGCGGGGAAGATACGCAGTATTTT. It is translated as CASSQASGEDTQYF.

The chain couples TRBV6-5 to TRBJ2-7; 12 nucleotides line up with TRBD2. The CDR3 covers 15 residues. Germline loops: CDR1 MNHEY, CDR2 SVGAGI. Trimming took 6 bases from V and 4 from J; bases not matched to a gene: 7. CDR3 bases: TGTGCCAGCAGAGGACTAGCGGGAATAGGTTACGAGCAGTACTTC. It codes for CASRGLAGIGYEQYF.

V usage is TRBV5-4 and J usage is TRBJ2-1, with 14 bases fitting TRBD2. The trim removed 5 bases at V and 9 bases at J, leaving 10 bases unmatched. The CDR3 runs 16 residues. Germline loops: CDR1 SGHNT, CDR2 YYREEE (reference sequence). The CDR3 region is CASSPGLAGGSGEQFF. In DNA form, the CDR3 reads TGTGCCAGCAGTCCCGGACTAGCGGGGGGTTCCGGTGAGCAGTTCTTC.

V is TRBV18 and J is TRBJ1-5; D is undetermined. The CDR3 contains 14 residues. Germline-derived CDR1 and CDR2 are KGHSH and LQKENI. V was trimmed by 6 bases and J by 5 bases, leaving 14 bases between them. In DNA, the CDR3 is TGTGCCAGCTCGAACGGAGGTGGCGATCAGCCCCAGCATTTT. Protein: CASSNGGGDQPQHF. The entire variable domain, with the rest obtained from reference TRBV18 and TRBJ1-5, is as follows: NAGVMQNPRHLVRRRGQEARLRCSPMKGHSHVYWYRQLPEEGLKFMVYLQKENIIDESGMPKERFSAEFPKEGPSILRIQQVVRGDSAAYFCASSNGGGDQPQHFGDGTRLSIL.

The CDR3 region is CASSLFFTDVHEQYF. The CDR3 nucleotides read TGTGCCAGCAGCTTGTTCTTCACAGACGTCCACGAGCAGTACTTC. The chain uses TRBV11-3 and TRBJ2-7; D is uncertain. V lost 3 bases, J lost 5 bases, and 17 bases lay in between. CDR1 and CDR2 from the germline V gene are SGHNT and YENEEA. The CDR3 has 15 residues.

This clone was counted only a few times. The rearrangement joins TRBV11-2 to TRBJ2-3; 12 positions agree with TRBD2. After removal of 5 bases from V and 2 bases from J, the junction contained 5 bases not matched to a gene. The CDR3 has 16 amino acids. Per the germline V gene, CDR1 is SGHAT and CDR2 is FQNNGV. CDR3 nucleotides: TGTGCCAGCAGCGCAAGACTAGCGGGGGACACAGATACGCAGTATTTT. This gives the protein CASSARLAGDTDTQYF.

The chain uses TRBV3-1 (or the pseudogene TRBV3-2) and TRBJ1-4; D is ambiguous. The CDR3 runs 16 residues. CDR1 and CDR2 (germline): LGHDT, YNNKEL (reference sequence). Trimming removed 0 bases from V and 0 bases from J, with 8 bases in between. The CDR3 DNA sequence: TGTGCCAGCAGCCAAGATAGTGTTGCAACTAATGAAAAACTGTTTTTT. It is translated as CASSQDSVATNEKLFF.

The chain recombines TRBV5-6 with TRBJ2-7; 12 nucleotides match TRBD2. V was pared by 4 bases and J by 2 bases, with 1 base of the junction left unmatched. Looked up from germline, CDR1 is SGHDT and CDR2 is YYEEEE. The CDR3 totals 14 residues. CDR3 region: CASSRLAGAYEQYV. The CDR3 region has the DNA TGTGCCAGCAGCAGACTAGCGGGGGCCTACGAGCAGTACGTC.

This chain connects TRBV15 to TRBJ1-5; a weak D match, TRBD1 (5 bases). V lost 5 bases and J lost 1, with 9 bases in between. From germline, CDR1 is LNHNV and CDR2 YYDKDF (reference sequence). The CDR3 is made up of 14 amino acids. The DNA for the CDR3 is TGTGCCACCAGCCGACAGAGAAGCAATCAGCCCCAGCATTTT. Translating gives CATSRQRSNQPQHF.

The J gene is TRBJ1-5, the V gene TRBV2; D is possibly TRBD1 (6 bases). This CDR3 comprises 13 residues. Germline V gene lookup returns CDR1 SNHLY and CDR2 FYNNEI. The ends were cut back, 5 bases at V and 10 bases at J, with 15 bases in the middle. The CDR3 is CASSPQGLGPQHF. The CDR3 coding sequence is TGTGCCAGCAGTCCGCAGGGGTTAGGACCCCAGCATTTT.

In regard to this clone: A read error may account for a junction end that differs from germline. The chain recombines TRBV7-7 with TRBJ2-2; 8 nucleotides agree with TRBD1. CDR1 SSHAT and CDR2 FNYEAQ come from the germline V gene (reference sequence). The CDR3 covers 14 residues. The CDR3 coding sequence is TGTGCTAGCAGCTTAGACAGGGGAACCGGGGAGCTGTTTTTT. It specifies CASSLDRGTGELFF.

The chain joins TRBV6-5 to TRBJ1-2; D might be TRBD1 (5 bases). The CDR3 extends over 13 amino acids. Trimming left V 0 bases short and J 7 bases short, with 9 bases between. Germline CDR1 reads MNHEY; CDR2 reads SVGAGI. This chain's CDR3 is CASSYSPRAGYTF. In nucleotides, the CDR3 is TGTGCCAGCAGTTACTCGCCCAGGGCTGGCTACACCTTC.

This clone was recorded only once. This chain connects TRBV7-9 to TRBJ2-1; D not certain. The V gene lost 3 bases and the J gene lost 0 bases, with 15 bases spanning the gap. Germline-derived CDR1 and CDR2 are SEHNR and FQNEAQ (reference sequence). This CDR3 contains 17 residues. This chain's CDR3 is CASSFNPLYGSYNEQFF. The CDR3 DNA reads TGTGCCAGCAGCTTTAATCCCCTATACGGCTCCTACAATGAGCAGTTCTTC.

The V and J genes are TRBV11-3 and TRBJ2-7, with 9 bases that match TRBD2. In germline, CDR1 is SGHNT, CDR2 YENEEA. The CDR3 is 17 residues long. The trim removed 1 base at V and 4 bases at J, leaving 11 bases unmatched. The CDR3 coding sequence is TGTGCCAGCAGCTTAGTTGGGATTAGCGGGAGTGGGTACGAGCAGTACTTC. It codes for CASSLVGISGSGYEQYF.

Points on this clone: Other DNA sequences within the sample encode an identical CDR3. This chain links TRBV4-1 with TRBJ2-3; TRBD1 is a possible D gene (6 bases). V was pared by 2 bases and J by 0 bases, with 9 bases between. This CDR3 has 15 residues. Germline CDR1 and CDR2: MGHRA and YSYEKL. CDR3: CASSQPTGSTDTQYF. DNA for the CDR3: TGCGCCAGCAGCCAACCGACAGGAAGCACAGATACGCAGTATTTT.

This clone was recorded a few times. In DNA, the CDR3 is TGCGCCAGCAGCTTGGTAGGCGGTGCTAGCGGGAGTGCCGAGCAGTACTTC. It yields the protein CASSLVGGASGSAEQYF. The chain is built from TRBV5-1 and TRBJ2-7; 10 positions match TRBD2. Germline V gene data show CDR1 as SGHRS and CDR2 as YFSETQ. There are 17 residues in the CDR3. The ends lost 0 bases at V and 6 bases at J; junction bases unmatched: 12.

This chain links TRBV19 with TRBJ1-2; D unclear. V lost 6 bases and J 2 bases, leaving 13 bases between the germline ends. The CDR3 extends over 14 amino acids. CDR1 is LNHDA, CDR2 SQIVND, per germline (reference sequence). The CDR3 region is CASSPREGNYGYTF. The CDR3 DNA reads as TGTGCCAGTAGCCCTCGGGAGGGCAACTATGGCTACACCTTC.

The chain has TRBV7-9 and TRBJ1-3; 11 bases align to TRBD1. The CDR3 consists of 18 residues. The trim removed 4 bases at V and 3 bases at J, leaving 11 bases unmatched. The V gene's germline CDR1 is SEHNR and CDR2 FQNEAQ (reference sequence). The CDR3 DNA is TGTGCCAGCAGCTACTCCGGGACAGGGGGGACGCTTGGAAACACCATATATTTT. Translated, it gives CASSYSGTGGTLGNTIYF.

This chain links TRBV5-1 with TRBJ2-4; D uncertain. Looked up from germline, CDR1 is SGHRS and CDR2 is YFSETQ. The CDR3 extends over 14 amino acids. V was clipped by 4 bases and J by 0 bases, with 8 bases between them. CDR3 nucleotides: TGCGCCAGCAGCCTAGAGCCAGCCAAAAACATTCAGTACTTC. Amino acid sequence: CASSLEPAKNIQYF.

The J gene is TRBJ1-5, the V gene TRBV6-6; the match to TRBD1 covers 9 bases. Germline assignment: CDR1 MNHNY and CDR2 SVGAGI (reference sequence). CDR3 length equals 17 residues. The V and J ends lost 5 bases and 2 bases, in that order; junction bases with no gene match: 10. The chain's CDR3 is CASSPGRTGGGNQPQHF. Here the CDR3 DNA reads TGTGCCAGCAGTCCAGGCCGTACAGGGGGCGGCAATCAGCCCCAGCATTTT.

The chain links TRBV6-1 to TRBJ2-7, with D perhaps TRBD1 (5 bases). V lost 3 bases to trimming and J lost 4 bases, with 13 bases between them. CDR3 size: 14 residues. Germline assignment: CDR1 MNHNS and CDR2 SASEGT. The DNA of the CDR3 is TGTGCCAGCAGTGACAGGGTGGAATTATACGAGCAGTACGTC. It is translated as CASSDRVELYEQYV.

This chain links TRBV30 with TRBJ1-1; possible D gene TRBD1, 5 bases. Trimming stripped 3 bases from V and 5 bases from J, with 13 bases between. This CDR3 region has 13 residues. CDR1 and CDR2 from the germline V gene are GTSNPN and SVGIG (reference sequence). This CDR3 reads CAWSWSGATEAFF. The CDR3 region has the DNA TGTGCCTGGAGCTGGAGCGGGGCAACTGAAGCTTTCTTT.

This clone was observed a single time. V usage is TRBV2 and J usage is TRBJ2-1; 12 nucleotides line up with TRBD2. Germline V CDR1 and CDR2: SNHLY, FYNNEI. V lost 2 bases and J lost 9; bases outside the gene matches: 5. This CDR3 has 15 residues. Here the CDR3 reads CASSERTSGVGEQFF. The CDR3 DNA reads as TGTGCCAGCAGTGAAAGGACTAGCGGGGTGGGTGAGCAGTTCTTC.